This is a list of T cell receptor beta chains from one sample in a study of cytotoxic CD8 clonotypes in ibrutinib-treated CLL. Method: immunoSEQ multiplex PCR; TCRdb's copy keeps in-frame clones and lacks some. The data show approximately 340,000 clones, 67% seen once. The input for sequencing was PBMCs, taken after 36 months of ibrutinib treatment. The receptors stem from a human donor with chronic lymphocytic leukemia. The CDR3 runs from the conserved cysteine through the conserved F or W. A D gene is named only where the DNA matches it firmly. Not all rows give a size; the values are once, few, many and, for expanded clones, a class.

len	d_gene	abundance	j_gene	v_gene	CDR3aa	CDR3nt
16	TRBD1	.	TRBJ1-5	TRBV5-1	CASSLTGQGPNQPQHF	TGCGCCAGCAGCTTGACGGGACAGGGGCCAAATCAGCCCCAGCATTTT
14	.	.	TRBJ2-2	TRBV29-1	CSVRAYLNTGELFF	TGCAGCGTTAGAGCTTATCTGAACACCGGGGAGCTGTTTTTT
13	.	few	TRBJ2-2	TRBV7-3	CASSSFNTGELFF	TGTGCCAGCAGCTCGTTCAACACCGGGGAGCTGTTTTTT
16	TRBD2	.	TRBJ2-7	TRBV2	CASSEEGWGTSDEQYF	TGTGCCAGCAGTGAAGAGGGGTGGGGGACTAGCGACGAGCAGTACTTC
20	TRBD2	.	TRBJ2-1	TRBV5-1	CASSAPGLAGGNSAYNEQFF	TGCGCCAGCAGCGCGCCGGGACTAGCGGGAGGTAACTCGGCCTACAATGAGCAGTTCTTC
15	TRBD1	.	TRBJ2-3	TRBV5-1	CASSRRTGYTDTQYF	TGCGCCAGCAGCAGGCGGACAGGGTACACAGATACGCAGTATTTT
18	TRBD2	.	TRBJ2-5	TRBV5-1	CASSSGIGLAGFKETQYF	TGCGCCAGCAGCTCCGGAATCGGACTAGCGGGATTTAAAGAGACCCAGTACTTC
14	TRBD2	.	TRBJ2-2	TRBV2	CASRRAGASGELFF	TGTGCCAGCAGGAGAGCGGGAGCGAGCGGGGAGCTGTTTTTT
14	.	.	TRBJ2-4	TRBV13	CASSLGPGLNIQYF	TGTGCCAGCAGCTTAGGGCCGGGGTTAAACATTCAGTACTTC
15	TRBD2	.	TRBJ2-7	TRBV5-6	CASSRPGLALSQQYF	TGTGCCAGCAGCCGACCGGGACTAGCCCTTTCCCAGCAGTACTTC
16	.	once	TRBJ2-7	TRBV4-3	CASSQEGWGLAHEQYF	TGCGCCAGCAGCCAAGAAGGGTGGGGCCTGGCCCACGAGCAGTACTTC
13	.	.	TRBJ1-2	TRBV5-8	CASSPIGGYGYTF	TGTGCCAGCAGCCCGATCGGGGGCTATGGCTACACCTTC
15	.	.	TRBJ2-3	TRBV11-2	CASSTGLHTTDTQYF	TGTGCCAGCAGCACTGGACTACATACCACAGATACGCAGTATTTT
12	.	.	TRBJ1-4	TRBV29-1	CSVVGGLGKLFF	TGCAGCGTTGTAGGGGGATTAGGAAAACTGTTTTTT
15	TRBD1	.	TRBJ2-3	TRBV7-9	CASIVGQGFSDTQYF	TGTGCCAGCATCGTCGGACAGGGGTTTTCAGATACGCAGTATTTT
15	.	few	TRBJ1-2	TRBV4-1	CASSRRAEGNYGYTF	TGCGCCAGCAGCCGCCGAGCTGAGGGTAACTATGGCTACACCTTC
14	TRBD1	few	TRBJ2-7	TRBV27	CASSLYRTGAEQYF	TGTGCCAGCAGTTTATATCGGACAGGGGCCGAGCAGTACTTC
11	.	.	TRBJ2-7	TRBV20-1	CSASRTYEQYF	TGCAGTGCTAGCCGGACCTACGAGCAGTACTTC
13	.	.	TRBJ2-5	TRBV7-3	CASSLGVQETQYF	TGTGCCAGCAGCTTAGGGGTTCAAGAGACCCAGTACTTC
16	.	few	TRBJ1-2	TRBV6-1	CASSGTVLPHNYGYTF	TGTGCCAGCAGTGGGACGGTCCTTCCACATAACTATGGCTACACCTTC
14	.	.	TRBJ1-1	TRBV7-2	CASSNTRGNTEAFF	TGTGCCAGCAGCAATACACGTGGGAACACTGAAGCTTTCTTT
14	.	few	TRBJ2-2	TRBV29-1	CSAYSGLHTGELFF	TGCAGCGCCTACTCCGGGCTCCACACCGGGGAGCTGTTTTTT
13	.	.	TRBJ1-5	TRBV7-6	CASSGGGNQPQHF	TGTGCCAGCAGCGGGGGCGGCAATCAGCCCCAGCATTTT
15	.	few	TRBJ1-1	TRBV10-1	CASSDYGALNTEAFF	TGCGCCAGCAGTGATTACGGGGCATTGAACACTGAAGCTTTCTTT
15	TRBD1	.	TRBJ2-3	TRBV9	CASSAGTASTDTQYF	TGTGCCAGCAGCGCCGGGACAGCTAGCACAGATACGCAGTATTTT
12	.	few	TRBJ1-2	TRBV14	CASSQRGYGYTF	TGTGCCAGCAGCCAACGTGGATATGGCTACACCTTC
16	.	.	TRBJ2-1	TRBV27	CASSFYVGGPYNEQFF	TGTGCCAGCAGTTTTTATGTGGGGGGCCCATACAATGAGCAGTTCTTC
14	TRBD1	.	TRBJ2-5	TRBV11-2	CASSLGDRGKTQYF	TGTGCCAGCAGCTTAGGGGACAGGGGGAAGACCCAGTACTTC
14	.	.	TRBJ2-5	TRBV7-6	CASSFGRGGETQYF	TGTGCCAGCAGCTTTGGGCGTGGGGGAGAGACCCAGTACTTC
14	.	once	TRBJ2-1	TRBV5-6	CASSQTYLGSEQFF	TGTGCCAGCAGCCAGACTTACCTGGGGTCTGAGCAGTTCTTC
13	.	.	TRBJ2-7	TRBV7-9	CASSLEGLYEQYF	TGTGCCAGCAGCTTAGAAGGGCTCTACGAGCAGTACTTC
15	TRBD2	once	TRBJ2-1	TRBV29-1	CSVEGTSGSYNEQFF	TGCAGCGTTGAAGGGACTAGCGGGAGCTACAATGAGCAGTTCTTC
14	.	few	TRBJ1-5	TRBV18	CASSPSGSNQPQHF	TGTGCCAGCTCACCTTCAGGCTCCAATCAGCCCCAGCATTTT
12	.	.	TRBJ2-2	TRBV9	CASGVYTGELFF	TGTGCCAGCGGGGTCTACACCGGGGAGCTGTTTTTT
17	TRBD2	once	TRBJ2-5	TRBV5-6	CASSLERERFRPETQYF	TGTGCCAGCAGCTTGGAGCGGGAGAGGTTCCGTCCAGAGACCCAGTACTTC
17	.	.	TRBJ2-1	TRBV9	CASSASPLVQSYNEQFF	TGTGCCAGCAGCGCCAGCCCTCTAGTGCAGAGCTACAATGAGCAGTTCTTC
12	.	few	TRBJ1-2	TRBV9	CASGPNRNGYTF	TGTGCCAGCGGTCCCAACAGGAATGGCTACACCTTC
13	.	.	TRBJ1-1	TRBV4-1	CASSQGHSDEAFF	TGCGCCAGCAGCCAAGGGCATAGTGACGAAGCTTTCTTT
11	.	.	TRBJ1-2	TRBV7-2	CASSSGLGYTF	TGTGCCAGCAGCTCCGGACTTGGCTACACCTTC
18	TRBD2	once	TRBJ2-7	TRBV11-2	CASSLEGLAPPPGGEQYF	TGTGCCAGCAGCTTAGAAGGGCTCGCCCCCCCACCGGGAGGCGAGCAGTACTTC
16	TRBD2	.	TRBJ2-3	TRBV11-2	CASSFFLAGYTDTQYF	TGTGCCAGCAGCTTTTTCCTAGCGGGATACACAGATACGCAGTATTTT
13	.	few	TRBJ2-5	TRBV6-1	CASSESRYETQYF	TGTGCCAGCAGTGAATCCCGGTATGAGACCCAGTACTTC
13	.	few	TRBJ2-7	TRBV18	CASSPPSFYEQYF	TGTGCCAGCTCACCACCTAGCTTCTACGAGCAGTACTTC
17	TRBD1	.	TRBJ1-2	TRBV7-9	CASSLTVPGQGYYGYTF	TGTGCCAGCAGCCTGACAGTGCCGGGACAGGGCTACTATGGCTACACCTTC
16	.	.	TRBJ1-5	TRBV6-6	CASSFASGIGNQPQHF	TGTGCCAGCAGTTTCGCGTCGGGGATCGGCAATCAGCCCCAGCATTTT